Included here is one TCR beta chain sequence, with context. Germline V gene lookup returns CDR1 SGHTA and CDR2 FQGNSA. J gave up 8 bases and V 1 base, and 13 bases lay outside the gene matches. This CDR3 comprises 17 residues. The CDR3 regions of TCR beta were amplified from RNA transcripts. HTBI primers were employed in a first-round RT-PCR of the TCR CDR3. One entry per CDR3 protein results from TCRdb running MiXCR on the multiplex PCR reads. In the table there are around 420,000 distinct CDR3 sequences, about a sixth of which are singletons. This sample was included in a study of T cells in Graves' hyperthyroidism and ophthalmopathy.

The origin of this receptor is a woman under 30 with Graves' hyperthyroidism. The rearrangement joins TRBV7-2 to TRBJ2-7; 11 nucleotides agree with TRBD2. The sample taken for sequencing was blood. Written as DNA, the CDR3 is TGTGCCAGCAGCTTAGAGGGCCGTCTAGCGGGAGGAAGCAAGCAGTACTTC. Translating gives CASSLEGRLAGGSKQYF.